One and the same sample provided the 8 T cell receptor beta chains below, sequenced in a study of immune heterogeneity within non-small cell lung tumors (dated by TCRdb to between 2017 and 2018). Sequenced on a HiSeq X Ten. A multiplex PCR system amplified the TCR beta CDR3 region, with a first 10-cycle round using 32 V-gene forward and 13 J-gene reverse primers. In-frame beta chains were kept once TCRdb had trimmed the public reads at Q25 with fastp and called clones with MiXCR. Each entry is one CDR3 protein sequence, shown with its most common DNA and genes. The sample data list roughly 5,400 distinct CDR3 sequences, and about a fifth of these were observed just once. Roughly a sixth of the sample belongs to the ten largest clones. Genomic DNA was extracted from bulk tumor tissue and used as the TCR template, and approximately 600 ng gDNA was amplified per sample. Multiple biopsies per primary tumor were taken during surgery, spaced as far apart as possible within the tumor mass. The study cohort was described as untreated, and the patients were newly diagnosed NSCLC cases having curative surgery.

Sequenced input: lung tumor tissue. The receptors shown here come from a man aged 60-69 years with non-small cell lung cancer.

In its sample, this clonotype was seen many times. This chain joins TRBV12-3 or TRBV12-4 and TRBJ1-4; D may be TRBD1 (5 bases). The length of the CDR3 is 17 residues. V lost 2 bases to trimming and J lost 8 bases, with 21 bases between them. CDR3 DNA sequence: TGTGCCAGCAGTTTATTTCGGCCAAACCTGGGGGGGGAAAAACTGTTTTTT. Amino acid sequence: CASSLFRPNLGGEKLFF.

The chain joins TRBV7-2 to TRBJ2-2; no clear D gene. Trimming stripped 5 bases from V and 2 bases from J, with 12 bases between. Germline V gene sequence: CDR1 SGHTA, CDR2 FQGNSA. CDR3 length: 15 residues. The CDR3 is CASSLAVFNTGELFF. CDR3 nucleotide sequence: TGTGCCAGCAGCCTTGCGGTCTTTAACACCGGGGAGCTGTTTTTT.

This clonotype has just a few counts. A much larger clone differs by one base, so this may be a read error. V gene TRBV2 combines with J gene TRBJ2-1; 11 bases fit TRBD2. CDR1 is SNHLY and CDR2 is FYNNEI in the germline V gene. With V trimmed by 7 bases and J by 5 bases, 13 bases remained unmatched. The CDR3 has 17 residues. Written as DNA, the CDR3 is TGTGCCAGCACTCCCACCCTGACTAGCGGGATAAACAATGAGCAGTTCTTC. Translated, it gives CASTPTLTSGINNEQFF. The full variable domain, rest sourced from reference TRBV2 and TRBJ2-1, is EPEVTQTPSHQVTQMGQEVILRCVPISNHLYFYWYRQILGQKVEFLVSFYNNEISEKSEIFDDQFSVERPDGSNFTLKIRSTKLEDSAMYFCASTPTLTSGINNEQFFGPGTRLTVL.

Notes on this clonotype: This may be a read error: a much more frequent sequence differs by one nucleotide. The V gene is TRBV3-1, the J gene TRBJ1-6, with 7 bases fitting TRBD1. The CDR3 spans 15 residues. CDR1 and CDR2 (germline): LGHDT, YNNKEL (reference sequence). The CDR3: CASSRGTVSNSALHF. CDR3 sequence (DNA): TGTGCCAGCAGCCGTGGGACAGTATCGAATTCAGCCCTCCACTTT. Full variable domain (missing parts from reference TRBV3-1 and TRBJ1-6): DTAVSQTPKYLVTQMGNDKSIKCEQNLGHDTMYWYKQDSKKFLKIMFSYNNKELIINETVPNRFSPKSPDKAHLNLHINSLELGDSAVYFCASSRGTVSNSALHFGNGTRLTVT.

Ten or more counts support this clonotype. The chain has TRBV25-1 and TRBJ2-7; D may be TRBD1 or TRBD2 (6 bases each). The CDR3 extends over 13 amino acids. Germline values: CDR1 MGHDK, CDR2 SYGVNS. Trimming shortened V by 4 bases and J by 3 bases, and 10 bases separated the two germline ends. The CDR3 DNA is TGTGCCAGCAGTGCCGGGGGCAACTACGAGCAGTACTTC. This translates into CASSAGGNYEQYF.

This clonotype was recorded a few times. The rearrangement uses TRBV7-2 and TRBJ1-3; D uncertain. The germline V gene encodes CDR1 SGHTA and CDR2 FQGNSA. With 5 bases removed from V and 3 bases from J, the gap between germline ends came to 8 bases. The CDR3 runs to 13 residues. CDR3 sequence (DNA): TGTGCCAGCAGCCTAGGGTTTGGAAACACCATATATTTT. It codes for CASSLGFGNTIYF.

This clonotype counts as medium-sized. V usage is TRBV28 and J usage is TRBJ2-7; 9 bases are shared with TRBD2. The length of the CDR3 is 16 residues. Germline CDR1 MDHEN, CDR2 SYDVKM. Trimming removed 5 bases from V and 0 bases from J; junction bases left unmatched: 8. CDR3 nucleotide sequence: TGTGCCAGCAGTCCCTCTAGCGGGGTCGCCTCCTACGAGCAGTACTTC. This codes for CASSPSSGVASYEQYF.

On this clonotype itself: A much larger clone differs from this one at a single base, so this may be a read error. The V gene is TRBV3-1, the J gene TRBJ1-6; TRBD1 is a possible D gene (5 bases). This CDR3 region has 15 residues. Germline CDR1 is LGHDT and CDR2 is YNNKEL (reference sequence). For the CDR3, the DNA is TGTGCCAGCGGCCAAGCATGGGGGTATAATTCACCCCTCCACTTT. Protein sequence: CASGQAWGYNSPLHF.